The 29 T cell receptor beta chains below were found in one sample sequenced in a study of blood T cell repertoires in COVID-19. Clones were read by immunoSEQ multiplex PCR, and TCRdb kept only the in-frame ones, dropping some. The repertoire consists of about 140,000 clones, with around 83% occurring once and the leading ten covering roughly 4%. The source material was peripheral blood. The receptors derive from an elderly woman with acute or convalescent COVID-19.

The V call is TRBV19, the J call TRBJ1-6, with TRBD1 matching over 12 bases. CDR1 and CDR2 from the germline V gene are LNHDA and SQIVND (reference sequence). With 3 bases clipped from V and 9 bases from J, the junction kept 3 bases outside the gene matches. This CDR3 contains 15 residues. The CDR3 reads CASSIRDRGLSPLHF. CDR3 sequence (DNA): TGTGCCAGTAGTATCCGGGACAGGGGGCTTTCACCCCTCCACTTT.

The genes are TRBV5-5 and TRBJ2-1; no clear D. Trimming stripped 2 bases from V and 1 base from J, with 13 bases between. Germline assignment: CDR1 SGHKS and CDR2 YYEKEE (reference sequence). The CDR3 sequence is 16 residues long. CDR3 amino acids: CASSFSSTHSYNEQFF. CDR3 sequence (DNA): TGTGCCAGCAGCTTTTCGAGTACCCATTCCTACAATGAGCAGTTCTTC.

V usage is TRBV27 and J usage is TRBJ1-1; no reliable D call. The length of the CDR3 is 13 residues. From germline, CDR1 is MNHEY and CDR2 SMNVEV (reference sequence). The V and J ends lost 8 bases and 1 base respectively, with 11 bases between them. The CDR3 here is CASQLFRNTEAFF. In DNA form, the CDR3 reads TGTGCCAGCCAATTATTTAGGAACACTGAAGCTTTCTTT.

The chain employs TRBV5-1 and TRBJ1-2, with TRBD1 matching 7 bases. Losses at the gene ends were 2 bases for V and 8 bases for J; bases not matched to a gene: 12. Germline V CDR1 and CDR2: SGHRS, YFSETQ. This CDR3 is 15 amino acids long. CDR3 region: CASSFRGSQGGGYTF. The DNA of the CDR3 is TGCGCCAGCAGCTTCAGGGGGTCCCAAGGAGGGGGCTACACCTTC.

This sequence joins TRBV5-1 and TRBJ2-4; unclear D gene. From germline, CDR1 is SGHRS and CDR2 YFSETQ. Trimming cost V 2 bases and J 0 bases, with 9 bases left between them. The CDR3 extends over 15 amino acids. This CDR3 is CASSLNVLAKNIQYF. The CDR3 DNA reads TGCGCCAGCAGCTTAAACGTACTAGCCAAAAACATTCAGTACTTC.

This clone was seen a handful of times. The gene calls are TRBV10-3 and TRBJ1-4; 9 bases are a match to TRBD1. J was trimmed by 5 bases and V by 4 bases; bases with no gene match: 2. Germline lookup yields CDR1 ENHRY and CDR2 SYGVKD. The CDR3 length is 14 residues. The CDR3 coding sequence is TGTGCCATCAGTGGGGGACAGGGAAATGAAAAACTGTTTTTT. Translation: CAISGGQGNEKLFF.

The CDR3 spells CASSANYATNEKLFF. DNA of the CDR3: TGTGCCAGCAGCGCTAACTACGCAACTAATGAAAAACTGTTTTTT. The genes are TRBV5-4 and TRBJ1-4; no clear D gene. V lost 4 bases to trimming and J lost 0 bases, with 10 bases between them. The CDR3 extends over 15 amino acids. Looked up from germline, CDR1 is SGHNT and CDR2 is YYREEE (reference sequence).

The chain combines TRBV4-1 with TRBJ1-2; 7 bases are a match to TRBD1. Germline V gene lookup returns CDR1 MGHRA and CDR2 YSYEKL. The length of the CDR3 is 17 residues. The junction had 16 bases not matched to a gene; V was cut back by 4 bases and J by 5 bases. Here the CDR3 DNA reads TGCGCCAGCAGCCTTCGAAGTGGGGGGACAGTCAGTTATGGCTACACCTTC. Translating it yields CASSLRSGGTVSYGYTF.

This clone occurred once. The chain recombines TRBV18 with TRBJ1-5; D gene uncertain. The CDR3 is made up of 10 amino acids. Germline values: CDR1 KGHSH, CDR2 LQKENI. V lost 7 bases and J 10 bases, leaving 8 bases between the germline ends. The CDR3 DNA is TGTGCCAGCTTAGCGGGACCCCAGCATTTT. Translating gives CASLAGPQHF.

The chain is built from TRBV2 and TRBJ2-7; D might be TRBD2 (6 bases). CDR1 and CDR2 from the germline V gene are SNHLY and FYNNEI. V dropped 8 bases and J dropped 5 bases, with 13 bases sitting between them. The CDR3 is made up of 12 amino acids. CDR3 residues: CASGRLRDEQYF. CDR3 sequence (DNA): TGTGCCAGCGGGAGGTTGAGGGACGAGCAGTACTTC.

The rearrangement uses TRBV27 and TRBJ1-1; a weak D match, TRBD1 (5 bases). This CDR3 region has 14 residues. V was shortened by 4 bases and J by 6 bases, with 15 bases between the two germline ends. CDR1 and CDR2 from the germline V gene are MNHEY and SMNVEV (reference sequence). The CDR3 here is CASSSQGGVAEAFF. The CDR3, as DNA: TGTGCCAGCAGTTCCCAGGGTGGGGTAGCTGAAGCTTTCTTT.

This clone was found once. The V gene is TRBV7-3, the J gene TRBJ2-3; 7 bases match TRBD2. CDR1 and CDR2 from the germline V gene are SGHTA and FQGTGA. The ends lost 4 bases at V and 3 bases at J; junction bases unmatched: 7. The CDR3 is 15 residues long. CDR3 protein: CASSSFGGRTDTQYF. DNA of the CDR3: TGTGCCAGCAGCTCTTTCGGGGGGAGGACAGATACGCAGTATTTT. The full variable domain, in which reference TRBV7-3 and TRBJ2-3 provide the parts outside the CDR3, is GAGVSQTPSNKVTEKGKYVELRCDPISGHTALYWYRQSLGQGPEFLIYFQGTGAADDSGLPNDRFFAVRPEGSVSTLKIQRTERGDSAVYLCASSSFGGRTDTQYFGPGTRLTVL.

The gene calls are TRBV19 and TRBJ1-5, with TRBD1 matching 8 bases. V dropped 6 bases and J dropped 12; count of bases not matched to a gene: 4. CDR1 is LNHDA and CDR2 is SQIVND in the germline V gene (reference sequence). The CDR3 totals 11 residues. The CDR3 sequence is CASRSGGDQHF. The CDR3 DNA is TGTGCCAGTAGATCAGGGGGCGACCAGCATTTT.

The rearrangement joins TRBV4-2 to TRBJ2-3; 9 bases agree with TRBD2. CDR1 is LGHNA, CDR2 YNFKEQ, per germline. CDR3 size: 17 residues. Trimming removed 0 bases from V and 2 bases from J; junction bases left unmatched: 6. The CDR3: CASSQDNQRGVTDTQYF. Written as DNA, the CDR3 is TGTGCCAGCAGCCAAGATAATCAGCGGGGGGTCACAGATACGCAGTATTTT.

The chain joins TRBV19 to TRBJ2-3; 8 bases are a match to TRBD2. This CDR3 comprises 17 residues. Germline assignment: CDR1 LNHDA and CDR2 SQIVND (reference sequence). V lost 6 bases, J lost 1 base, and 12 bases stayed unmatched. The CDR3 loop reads CASSDGASGSRTDTQYF. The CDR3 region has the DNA TGTGCCAGTAGCGATGGGGCTAGCGGGTCTCGCACAGATACGCAGTATTTT.

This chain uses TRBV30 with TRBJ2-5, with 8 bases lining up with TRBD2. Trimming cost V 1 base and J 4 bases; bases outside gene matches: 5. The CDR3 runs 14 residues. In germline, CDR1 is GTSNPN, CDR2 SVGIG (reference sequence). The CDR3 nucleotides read TGTGCCTGGAGTGCGGGGGGGGGTGGAGAGACCCAGTACTTC. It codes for CAWSAGGGGETQYF.

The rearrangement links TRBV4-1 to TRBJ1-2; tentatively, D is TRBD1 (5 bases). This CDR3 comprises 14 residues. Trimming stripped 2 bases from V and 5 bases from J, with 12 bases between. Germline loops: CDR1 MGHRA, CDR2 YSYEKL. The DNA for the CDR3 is TGCGCCAGCAGCCAAAATAGACAGAGATATGGCTACACCTTC. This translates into CASSQNRQRYGYTF.

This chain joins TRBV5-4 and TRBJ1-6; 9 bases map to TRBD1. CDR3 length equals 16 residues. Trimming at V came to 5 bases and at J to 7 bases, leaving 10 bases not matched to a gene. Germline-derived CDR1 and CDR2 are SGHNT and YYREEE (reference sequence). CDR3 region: CASRARQGGTNSPLHF. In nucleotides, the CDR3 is TGTGCCAGCAGAGCTCGACAGGGGGGCACCAATTCACCCCTCCACTTT.

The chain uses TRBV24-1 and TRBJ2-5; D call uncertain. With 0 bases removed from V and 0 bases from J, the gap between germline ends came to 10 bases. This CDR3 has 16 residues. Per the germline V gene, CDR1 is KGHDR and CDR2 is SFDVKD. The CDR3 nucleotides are TGTGCCACCAGTGATTTGAGAGGTGGCTACCAAGAGACCCAGTACTTC. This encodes CATSDLRGGYQETQYF.

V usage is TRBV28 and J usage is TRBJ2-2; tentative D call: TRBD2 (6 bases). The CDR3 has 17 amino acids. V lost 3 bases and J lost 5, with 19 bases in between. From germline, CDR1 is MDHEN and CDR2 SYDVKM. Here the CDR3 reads CASSLRSGTSWTGELFF. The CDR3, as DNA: TGTGCCAGCAGTTTGCGCTCCGGGACTTCCTGGACCGGGGAGCTGTTTTTT.

CDR3 DNA: TGTGCCAGCAGCTTAGAGGGACTGAACTATTCACCCCTCCACTTT. Its protein product is CASSLEGLNYSPLHF. The chain recombines TRBV7-2 with TRBJ1-6, with TRBD1 as a possible D gene (5 bases). V lost 1 base, J lost 8 bases, and 12 bases lay in between. Germline loops: CDR1 SGHTA, CDR2 FQGNSA. This CDR3 spans 15 amino acids.

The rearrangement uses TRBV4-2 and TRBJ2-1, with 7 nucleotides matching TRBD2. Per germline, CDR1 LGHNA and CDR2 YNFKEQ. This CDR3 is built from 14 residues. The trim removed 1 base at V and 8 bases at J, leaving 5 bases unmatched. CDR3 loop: CASSQGGGSDEQFF. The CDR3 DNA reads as TGTGCCAGCAGCCAAGGCGGCGGGAGTGATGAGCAGTTCTTC.

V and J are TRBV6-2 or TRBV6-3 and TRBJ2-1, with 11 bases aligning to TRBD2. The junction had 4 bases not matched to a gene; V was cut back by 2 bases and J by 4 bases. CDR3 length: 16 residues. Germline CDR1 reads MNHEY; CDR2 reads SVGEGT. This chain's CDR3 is CASSYLSGRAYNEQFF. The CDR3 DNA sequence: TGTGCCAGCAGTTACCTTAGCGGGAGGGCTTACAATGAGCAGTTCTTC.

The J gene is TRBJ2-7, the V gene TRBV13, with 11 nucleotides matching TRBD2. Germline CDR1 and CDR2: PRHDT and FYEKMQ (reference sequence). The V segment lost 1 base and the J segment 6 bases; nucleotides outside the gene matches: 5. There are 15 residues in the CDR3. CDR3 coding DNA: TGTGCCAGCAGCTTAGTAACTAGCGGGAGTGGCGAGCAGTACTTC. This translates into CASSLVTSGSGEQYF.

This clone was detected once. As DNA, the CDR3 is TGCAGCGTTGAAGATAGAGCGAAGGGGCTAAAGAACACTGAAGCTTTCTTT. Its protein is CSVEDRAKGLKNTEAFF. The J gene is TRBJ1-1, the V gene TRBV29-1, with a possible D match to TRBD1 (5 bases). Germline V lookup: CDR1 SQVTM, CDR2 ANQGSEA. CDR3 size: 17 residues. The ends were cut back, 0 bases at V and 1 base at J, with 18 bases in the middle.

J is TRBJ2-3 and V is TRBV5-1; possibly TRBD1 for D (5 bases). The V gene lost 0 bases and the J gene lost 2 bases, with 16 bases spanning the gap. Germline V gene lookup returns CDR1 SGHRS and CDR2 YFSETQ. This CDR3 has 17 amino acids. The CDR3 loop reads CASSLADSRLYTDTQYF. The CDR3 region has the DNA TGCGCCAGCAGCTTGGCAGACAGCAGACTTTACACAGATACGCAGTATTTT.

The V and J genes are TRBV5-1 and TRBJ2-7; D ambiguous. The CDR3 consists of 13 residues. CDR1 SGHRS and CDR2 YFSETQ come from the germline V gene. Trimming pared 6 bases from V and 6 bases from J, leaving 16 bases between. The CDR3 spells CASTNDLGGEQYF. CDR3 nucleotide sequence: TGCGCCAGCACCAACGACTTGGGTGGCGAGCAGTACTTC.

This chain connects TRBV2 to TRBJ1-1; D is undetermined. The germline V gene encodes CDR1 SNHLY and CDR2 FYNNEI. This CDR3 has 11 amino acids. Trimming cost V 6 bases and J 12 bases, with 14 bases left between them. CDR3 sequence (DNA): TGTGCCAGCAGCCTAGGAGGGAATCCTTTCTTT. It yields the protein CASSLGGNPFF.

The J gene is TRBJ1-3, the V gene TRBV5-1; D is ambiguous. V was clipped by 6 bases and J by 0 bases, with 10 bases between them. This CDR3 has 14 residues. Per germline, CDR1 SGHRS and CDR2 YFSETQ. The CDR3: CASKEQSSGNTIYF. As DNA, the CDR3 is TGCGCCAGCAAGGAGCAAAGCTCTGGAAACACCATATATTTT.